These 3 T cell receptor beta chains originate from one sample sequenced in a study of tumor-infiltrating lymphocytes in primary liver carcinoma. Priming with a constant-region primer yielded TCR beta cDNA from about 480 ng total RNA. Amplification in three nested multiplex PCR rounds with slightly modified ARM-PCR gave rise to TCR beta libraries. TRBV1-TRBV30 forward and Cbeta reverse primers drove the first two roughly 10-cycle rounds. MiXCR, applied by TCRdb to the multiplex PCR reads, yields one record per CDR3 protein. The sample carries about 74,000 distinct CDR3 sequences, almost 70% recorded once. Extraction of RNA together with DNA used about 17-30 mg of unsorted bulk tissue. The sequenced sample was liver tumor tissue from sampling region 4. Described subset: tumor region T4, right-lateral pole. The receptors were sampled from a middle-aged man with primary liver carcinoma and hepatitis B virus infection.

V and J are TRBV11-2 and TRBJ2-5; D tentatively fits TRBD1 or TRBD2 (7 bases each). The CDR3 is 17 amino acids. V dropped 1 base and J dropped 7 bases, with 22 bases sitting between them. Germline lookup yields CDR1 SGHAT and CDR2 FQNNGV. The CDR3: CASSLVRGGSRQGTQYF. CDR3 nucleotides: TGTGCCAGCAGCTTAGTCAGGGGGGGCAGTCGGCAGGGGACCCAGTACTTC.

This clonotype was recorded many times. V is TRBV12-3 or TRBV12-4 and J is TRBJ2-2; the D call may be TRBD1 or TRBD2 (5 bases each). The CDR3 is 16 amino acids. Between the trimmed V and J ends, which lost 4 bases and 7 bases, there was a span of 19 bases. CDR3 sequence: CASSSPPPGRDGELFF. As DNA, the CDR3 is TGTGCCAGCAGTTCCCCCCCTCCGGGGCGTGACGGGGAGCTGTTTTTT.

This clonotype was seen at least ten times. The CDR3 bases are TGCAGCGTTGACATCTCCTCCTACAATGAGCAGTTCTTC. It yields the protein CSVDISSYNEQFF. The V gene is TRBV29-1, the J gene TRBJ2-1; D is unclear. Germline V lookup: CDR1 SQVTM, CDR2 ANQGSEA. Deletions cut 3 bases from V and 0 bases from J, with 6 bases between. The CDR3 has 13 residues.